The clone carrying this T cell receptor (beta chain) has only a few counts. The germline V and J ends were trimmed by 4 bases and 8 bases, with 20 bases remaining between them. The CDR3 runs 16 residues. Germline CDR1 reads MGHRA; CDR2 reads YSYEKL. As handled by the study authors: Using reference gene primer amplification, nucleated cell counts were estimated. This table comes from immunoSEQ multiplex PCR, and its TCRdb copy is limited to in-frame clones, with some not included. The V and J calls and the clone size are those of that table, but D and trimming were determined from the DNA. The profile shows roughly 250,000 clones, roughly four fifths of them singletons. The data belong to a study of blood T cell repertoires in COVID-19. Study-wide context: Donors in the United States, Italy and Spain gave samples during acute or convalescent COVID-19. T cells, B-cell-depleted T cells, or PBMCs supplied cDNA or gDNA.

The clonotype comes from an elderly woman with acute or convalescent COVID-19. The sample was peripheral blood. The chain has TRBV4-1 and TRBJ1-4; D remains ambiguous. CDR3 sequence: CASSRPTGDMKEKLFF. Here the CDR3 DNA reads TGCGCCAGCAGCCGCCCGACTGGTGATATGAAGGAAAAACTGTTTTTT.